Only a few counts were recorded for the clone carrying this TCR beta chain. This CDR3 is 16 amino acids long. J gave up 2 bases and V 2 bases, and 3 bases lay outside the gene matches. The V gene's germline CDR1 is GTSNPN and CDR2 SVGIG (reference sequence). This entry belongs to a study of blood T cell repertoires in COVID-19. Study background: PBMCs, B-cell-depleted T cells, or T cells provided the cDNA or gDNA that made up the material.

Authors' methods: Reference gene primers were amplified, and this amplification served to estimate nucleated cell counts. Produced via immunoSEQ multiplex PCR; TCRdb's table is partial and in-frame only. V and J calls and clone size follow that table, whereas D and trimming were derived from the DNA. The data hold approximately 280,000 clones, with around 90% observed a single time. Participant ages covered roughly 18 to 89 years across 24 US areas. Clinical history as reported by participants underpinned cohort assignment. This chain links TRBV30 with TRBJ2-6; 10 nucleotides line up with TRBD1. Sequenced material: PBMCs or T cells enriched from blood (not recorded which). The sequence came from a woman younger than 30 with acute COVID-19. CDR3 nucleotide sequence: TGTGCCTGGAGTACCGGGACAGGGGCTGGGGCCAACGTCCTGACTTTC. Translated, it gives CAWSTGTGAGANVLTF.